This is a list of T cell receptor beta chains from one sample in a study of human T cells and chemical hapten exposure. One entry per CDR3 protein results from TCRdb running MiXCR on the RACE reads. The data show about 71,000 distinct CDR3 sequences, around 10% seen once. Sequences were derived from whole blood, sampled in connection with sensitization to the hapten diphenylcyclopropenone (DPC). These receptor sequences come from a woman in her thirties or forties with alopecia areata. Some clones in this sample may be carry-over from other donors' samples. CDR3s include the opening cysteine and the closing phenylalanine or tryptophan. The order of the fields is V gene, J gene, CDR3 protein.

v_call: TRBV6-2/TRBV6-3
j_call: TRBJ2-3
cdr3_aa: CASRTSGGTSTDTQYF

v_call: TRBV4-3
j_call: TRBJ2-3
cdr3_aa: CASSQEPGQGRQTDTQYF

v_call: TRBV7-3
j_call: TRBJ2-5
cdr3_aa: CASSSPPIETQYF

v_call: TRBV29-1
j_call: TRBJ2-1
cdr3_aa: CSVNQGGNEQFF

v_call: TRBV7-9
j_call: TRBJ2-7
cdr3_aa: CASSFRDRKRDEQYF

v_call: TRBV7-8
j_call: TRBJ2-1
cdr3_aa: CASSLARAGGPDNEQFF

v_call: TRBV19
j_call: TRBJ2-2
cdr3_aa: CASSTDRGRELFF

v_call: TRBV7-9
j_call: TRBJ2-5
cdr3_aa: CASSLQSGRETQYF

v_call: TRBV6-5
j_call: TRBJ2-1
cdr3_aa: CASSYSQVSYNEQFF

v_call: TRBV28
j_call: TRBJ1-1
cdr3_aa: CASSFPQGATEAFF

v_call: TRBV4-3
j_call: TRBJ2-7
cdr3_aa: CASSQNVFSGEQYF

v_call: TRBV21-1
j_call: TRBJ1-6
cdr3_aa: CASSKGETDLYNSPLHF

v_call: TRBV12-2
j_call: TRBJ2-1
cdr3_aa: CASRLVVSGGSYNEQFF

v_call: TRBV12-3/TRBV12-4
j_call: TRBJ2-7
cdr3_aa: CASRGTAGMGEQYF

v_call: TRBV20-1
j_call: TRBJ1-1
cdr3_aa: CSASHPGRNTEAFF

v_call: TRBV11-2
j_call: TRBJ2-3
cdr3_aa: CASSSGQGARGDTQYF

v_call: TRBV21-1
j_call: TRBJ1-1
cdr3_aa: CASSESTPDSIAEAFF

v_call: TRBV7-9
j_call: TRBJ1-2
cdr3_aa: CASSPQADGANTF

v_call: TRBV7-9
j_call: TRBJ2-4
cdr3_aa: CASSLAGIAKNIQYF

v_call: TRBV7-8
j_call: TRBJ2-2
cdr3_aa: CASSRTGTGNTGELFF

v_call: TRBV7-9
j_call: TRBJ2-7
cdr3_aa: CASSLGSGLAYVSYEQYF

v_call: TRBV6-5
j_call: TRBJ2-1
cdr3_aa: CASSYSVLLEQFF

v_call: TRBV4-2
j_call: TRBJ2-4
cdr3_aa: CASSPTAWGLNIQYF

v_call: TRBV9
j_call: TRBJ1-2
cdr3_aa: CASSSTGGANYGYTF

v_call: TRBV27
j_call: TRBJ2-1
cdr3_aa: CASREGSSSYNEQFF

v_call: TRBV20-1
j_call: TRBJ1-1
cdr3_aa: CSAQAQLNTEAFF

v_call: TRBV6-1
j_call: TRBJ1-5
cdr3_aa: CASSEAYRKSNQPQHF

v_call: TRBV12-5
j_call: TRBJ2-7
cdr3_aa: CASGSRDRQYEQYF

v_call: TRBV15
j_call: TRBJ2-7
cdr3_aa: CATSRGDTRYEQYF

v_call: TRBV7-2
j_call: TRBJ2-5
cdr3_aa: CASSKETGGKETQYF

v_call: TRBV7-2
j_call: TRBJ2-1
cdr3_aa: CASSSTGGRSYNEQFF

v_call: TRBV3-1
j_call: TRBJ2-1
cdr3_aa: CASSPQGLAGRTGNEQFF

v_call: TRBV18
j_call: TRBJ2-3
cdr3_aa: CASSPGGDTQYF

v_call: TRBV28
j_call: TRBJ1-2
cdr3_aa: CASSNSVYGYTF

v_call: TRBV19
j_call: TRBJ2-7
cdr3_aa: CASSRWTGLDYEQYF

v_call: TRBV5-4
j_call: TRBJ1-1
cdr3_aa: CASSWGRDTEAFF

v_call: TRBV29-1
j_call: TRBJ2-7
cdr3_aa: CSVEGQFYEQYF

v_call: TRBV30
j_call: TRBJ1-2
cdr3_aa: CAWSSNRQGGYTF

v_call: TRBV18
j_call: TRBJ1-2
cdr3_aa: CASSPGHGYTF

v_call: TRBV12-3/TRBV12-4
j_call: TRBJ1-5
cdr3_aa: CASSLTGSRDQPQHF

v_call: TRBV4-3
j_call: TRBJ1-1
cdr3_aa: CASSQVEKATEAFF

v_call: TRBV5-4
j_call: TRBJ2-7
cdr3_aa: CASSLERGSYEQYF

v_call: TRBV5-1
j_call: TRBJ2-7
cdr3_aa: CASSPGASGGYEQYF

v_call: TRBV4-3
j_call: TRBJ1-1
cdr3_aa: CASSRDAPWDTEAFF

v_call: TRBV12-3/TRBV12-4
j_call: TRBJ1-1
cdr3_aa: CASTPTVNTEAFF

v_call: TRBV12-3/TRBV12-4
j_call: TRBJ1-2
cdr3_aa: CASSLGPAANYGYTF

v_call: TRBV2
j_call: TRBJ2-7
cdr3_aa: CASSVDRGTYEQYF

v_call: TRBV28
j_call: TRBJ1-2
cdr3_aa: CASSLSRDRHGYTF

v_call: TRBV7-2
j_call: TRBJ2-7
cdr3_aa: CASSLAETRGYEQYF

v_call: TRBV28
j_call: TRBJ1-1
cdr3_aa: CASSETGPAEAFF

v_call: TRBV12-3/TRBV12-4
j_call: TRBJ2-5
cdr3_aa: CASSSGGARQTQYF

v_call: TRBV7-9
j_call: TRBJ2-4
cdr3_aa: CASSFIGVRNIQYF

v_call: TRBV29-1
j_call: TRBJ1-2
cdr3_aa: CSSTDLYGYTF

v_call: TRBV6-1
j_call: TRBJ2-7
cdr3_aa: CASRERQGGYEQYF

v_call: TRBV12-3/TRBV12-4
j_call: TRBJ1-1
cdr3_aa: CASKGQSQNTEAFF